This TCR beta chain was identified in a study of OX40 agonist ivuxolimab in advanced cancers. Study-wide background: Ivuxolimab, an antibody that agonizes OX40 (CD134), was administered to the patients. Patients assigned to dose escalation were diagnosed with hepatocellular carcinoma, melanoma, renal cell or head and neck cancer.

Study findings and constraints: At doses 0.1 to 3.0 mg/kg, CD4+ and CD8+ clones expanded.

With 2 bases removed from V and 4 bases from J, the gap between germline ends came to 15 bases. The germline V gene has CDR1 SGHVS and CDR2 FQNEAQ. This CDR3 is built from 15 residues. Concerning this clone: Its antigen is unknown.

Repertoires were generated with immunoSEQ multiplex PCR, while TCRdb's copy carries only in-frame clones and drops some. Here the sample spans about 72,000 clones, 85% to 90% being singletons. The TCR originated in an adult with an advanced solid tumor such as melanoma, head and neck, liver or kidney cancer. The V call is TRBV7-8, the J call TRBJ2-7; D is tentatively TRBD1 or TRBD2 (6 bases each). The material was CD4+ or CD8+ T cells sorted from blood, obtained in a trial of the OX40 agonist ivuxolimab. The CDR3 DNA sequence: TGTGCCAGCAGCTTACGGTTGCAGGGGAGGTACGAGCAGTACTTC. This sequence encodes CASSLRLQGRYEQYF.